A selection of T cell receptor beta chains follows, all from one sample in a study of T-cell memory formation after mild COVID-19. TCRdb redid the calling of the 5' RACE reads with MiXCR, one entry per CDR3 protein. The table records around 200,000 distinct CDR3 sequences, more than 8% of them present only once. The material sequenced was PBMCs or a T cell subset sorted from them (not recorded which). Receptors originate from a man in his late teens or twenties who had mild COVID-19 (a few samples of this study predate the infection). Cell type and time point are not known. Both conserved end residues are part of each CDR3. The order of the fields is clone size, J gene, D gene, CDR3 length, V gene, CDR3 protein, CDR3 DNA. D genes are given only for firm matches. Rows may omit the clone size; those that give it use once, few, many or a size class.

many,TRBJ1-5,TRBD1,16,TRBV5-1,CASSLEGGPGNQPQHF,TGCGCCAGCAGCTTGGAAGGGGGCCCGGGCAATCAGCCCCAGCATTTT
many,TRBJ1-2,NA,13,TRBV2,CASSERAGTGYTF,TGTGCCAGCAGTGAACGGGCAGGGACCGGCTACACCTTC
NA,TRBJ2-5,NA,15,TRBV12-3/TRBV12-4,CASSSGTIVIETQYF,TGTGCCAGCAGTTCGGGAACAATTGTCATAGAGACCCAGTACTTC
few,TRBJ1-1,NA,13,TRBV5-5,CASSLIGGTEAFF,TGTGCCAGCAGCTTGATTGGGGGAACTGAAGCTTTCTTT
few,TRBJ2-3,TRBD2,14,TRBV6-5,CASRGGGAPDTQYF,TGTGCCAGCAGAGGCGGGGGGGCCCCAGATACGCAGTATTTT
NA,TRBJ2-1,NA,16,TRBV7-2,CASSSPPPSSYNEQFF,TGTGCCAGCAGCTCACCGCCCCCAAGCTCCTACAATGAGCAGTTCTTC
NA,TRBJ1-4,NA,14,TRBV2,CASRVQGRSEKLFF,TGTGCCAGCAGAGTCCAGGGGAGGAGTGAAAAACTGTTTTTT
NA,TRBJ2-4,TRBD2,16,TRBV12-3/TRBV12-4,CASRRTGGAVIDIQYF,TGTGCCAGCAGGCGAACCGGGGGGGCCGTGATAGACATTCAGTACTTC
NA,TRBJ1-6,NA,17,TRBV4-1,CASSQDSLPGGNSPLHF,TGCGCCAGCAGCCAAGATTCGCTTCCTGGTGGAAATTCACCCCTCCACTTT
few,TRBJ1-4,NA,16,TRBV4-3,CASSQEIRRTNEKLFF,TGCGCCAGCAGCCAGGAAATCAGGAGGACTAATGAAAAACTGTTTTTT
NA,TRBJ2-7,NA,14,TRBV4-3,CASSPRQESYEQYF,TGCGCCAGCAGCCCAAGACAGGAAAGTTACGAGCAGTACTTC
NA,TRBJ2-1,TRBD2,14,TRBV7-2,CASSWLAGYNEQFF,TGTGCCAGCAGCTGGCTAGCGGGTTACAATGAGCAGTTCTTC
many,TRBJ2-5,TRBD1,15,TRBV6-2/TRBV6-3,CASSGAQGARETQYF,TGTGCCAGCAGCGGAGCGCAGGGGGCACGGGAGACCCAGTACTTC
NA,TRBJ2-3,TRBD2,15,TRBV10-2,CASSRDYPNTDTQYF,TGCGCCAGCAGTCGGGACTACCCAAACACAGATACGCAGTATTTT
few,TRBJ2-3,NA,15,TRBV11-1,CASSPRTITRNAQYF,TGTGCCAGCAGCCCCCGGACAATAACTAGGAATGCCCAGTATTTT